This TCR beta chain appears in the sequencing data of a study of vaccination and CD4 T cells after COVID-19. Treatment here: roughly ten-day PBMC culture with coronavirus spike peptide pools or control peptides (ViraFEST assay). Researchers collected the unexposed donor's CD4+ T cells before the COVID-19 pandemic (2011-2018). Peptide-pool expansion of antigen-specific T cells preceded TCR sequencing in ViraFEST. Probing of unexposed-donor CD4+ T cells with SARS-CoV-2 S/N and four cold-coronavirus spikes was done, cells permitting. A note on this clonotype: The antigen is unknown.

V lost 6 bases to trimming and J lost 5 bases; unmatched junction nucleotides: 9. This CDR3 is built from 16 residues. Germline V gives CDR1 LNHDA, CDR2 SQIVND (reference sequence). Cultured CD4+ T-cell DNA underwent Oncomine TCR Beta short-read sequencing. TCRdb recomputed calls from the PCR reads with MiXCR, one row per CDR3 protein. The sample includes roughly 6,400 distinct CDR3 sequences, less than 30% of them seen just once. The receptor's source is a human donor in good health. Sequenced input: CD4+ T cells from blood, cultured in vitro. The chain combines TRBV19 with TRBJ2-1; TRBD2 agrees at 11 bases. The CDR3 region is CASRLAGATEDNEQFF. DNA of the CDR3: TGTGCCAGTAGACTAGCGGGGGCGACGGAAGACAATGAGCAGTTCTTC.